Listed below are T cell receptor beta chains from one sample, sequenced in a study of cytomegalovirus exposure and HLA in healthy donors. Clones were read by immunoSEQ multiplex PCR, and TCRdb kept only the in-frame ones, dropping some. Of about 160,000 clones listed, about 77% were seen once; the top ten hold about 1.3%. The sample taken for sequencing was PBMCs. The receptors stem from a man in his thirties or forties in good health and CMV-seronegative. The CDR3 runs from the conserved cysteine through the conserved F or W. D genes are given only for firm matches. Size values are once, few and many counts, or a class for expanded clones, and some rows have none.

J,size,length,V,D,DNA,CDR3
TRBJ1-5,.,14,TRBV30,.,TGTGCCTGGAGTCGGTTACAGAACAATCAGCCCCAGCATTTT,CAWSRLQNNQPQHF
TRBJ1-3,.,14,TRBV28,.,TGTGCCAGCAGAGCCCCAGGGTCAAGAAACACCATATATTTT,CASRAPGSRNTIYF
TRBJ2-7,once,12,TRBV4-3,.,TGCGCCAGCAGCCTACTAGAGTACGAGCAGTACTTC,CASSLLEYEQYF
TRBJ2-7,.,15,TRBV5-6,TRBD2,TGTGCCAGCAGCCCCCCGCGGGAGGGAGCCTACGAGCAGTACTTC,CASSPPREGAYEQYF
TRBJ1-1,once,14,TRBV10-3,TRBD1,TGTGCCATCAGTGGCCGGACAGGAAACACTGAAGCTTTCTTT,CAISGRTGNTEAFF
TRBJ2-5,once,18,TRBV7-2,TRBD2,TGTGCCAGCAGCCTCGATGGGACTAGCGGCCGAGTCCGAGAGACCCAGTACTTC,CASSLDGTSGRVRETQYF
TRBJ2-7,.,13,TRBV30,.,TGTGCCTGGAGTGTGGGGGGATCCTACGAGCAGTACTTC,CAWSVGGSYEQYF
TRBJ1-5,.,14,TRBV18,.,TGTGCCAGCTCACCGGCGGAGGGCAATCAGCCCCAGCATTTT,CASSPAEGNQPQHF
TRBJ2-7,few,16,TRBV6-5,.,TGTGCCAGCAGTTACTCGACAGGCGGGGGCTCCTACGAGCAGTACTTC,CASSYSTGGGSYEQYF
TRBJ2-7,few,17,TRBV5-1,TRBD2,TGCGCCAGCAGCTTACCCGATCTAGCGGGGGATTCCTACGAGCAGTACTTC,CASSLPDLAGDSYEQYF
TRBJ2-1,.,16,TRBV7-2,TRBD2,TGTGCCAGCAGCACCGGTTTTGGCGGGAGAGACGATGAGCAGTTCTTC,CASSTGFGGRDDEQFF
TRBJ2-7,.,16,TRBV7-2,TRBD2,TGTGCCAGCAGCAATGGGACTAGCGGGAGTTACTACGAGCAGTACTTC,CASSNGTSGSYYEQYF
TRBJ1-5,.,15,TRBV28,.,TGTGCCAGCAGGCCGGACGGAGCGGGGAATCAGCCCCAGCATTTT,CASRPDGAGNQPQHF
TRBJ2-2,.,15,TRBV9,TRBD1,TGTGCCAGCAGCGCGGGACAGGGTGTGTCCGGGGAGCTGTTTTTT,CASSAGQGVSGELFF
TRBJ1-3,few,13,TRBV30,TRBD1,TGTGCCTGGAGAGGGACAGTTGGAAACACCATATATTTT,CAWRGTVGNTIYF
TRBJ1-5,.,16,TRBV6-5,TRBD1,TGTGCCAGCAGTTTTAAGGGACAGGGGAGCAATCAGCCCCAGCATTTT,CASSFKGQGSNQPQHF
TRBJ2-7,.,16,TRBV5-1,TRBD2,TGCGCCAGCAGCTTGGTGGCTAGCGGGGGGGCGGACGAGCAGTACTTC,CASSLVASGGADEQYF
TRBJ2-1,.,15,TRBV6-6,.,TGTGCCAGCGCGGGGGCCGGCGCCCCCGCCAATGAGCAGTTCTTC,CASAGAGAPANEQFF
TRBJ1-6,.,16,TRBV28,.,TGTGCCAGCAGTTACGGGGGTGGAGTCGGTAATTCACCCCTCCACTTT,CASSYGGGVGNSPLHF
TRBJ2-5,.,15,TRBV5-1,.,TGCGCCAGCAGAGAGGGAAAAGAAGGGTTGGTGACCCAGTACTTC,CASREGKEGLVTQYF
TRBJ1-3,.,18,TRBV12-1,.,TGTGCCAGCAGCTCCGCCGGCCCCCGGGACAAGTCTGGAAACACCATATATTTT,CASSSAGPRDKSGNTIYF
TRBJ2-2,.,18,TRBV11-3,.,TGTGCCAGCAGCACCCCGGACGCAGGGGAGCCAAACACCGGGGAGCTGTTTTTT,CASSTPDAGEPNTGELFF
TRBJ2-7,.,16,TRBV4-1,TRBD1,TGCGCCAGCAGCCAAGTCGCAGGAGACAGGGCCTACGAGCAGTACTTC,CASSQVAGDRAYEQYF
TRBJ2-7,.,15,TRBV6-5,.,TGTGCCAGCAGCCGAGGACAGCTCCAAGTCTACGAGCAGTACTTC,CASSRGQLQVYEQYF
TRBJ1-4,.,16,TRBV11-2,.,TGTGCCAGCAGCCTATCGGCGGGGGCAACTAATGAAAAACTGTTTTTT,CASSLSAGATNEKLFF
TRBJ1-6,.,14,TRBV5-6,TRBD1,TGTGCCAGCAGCCAGGGACAGGGAGGTACGCCCCTCCACTTT,CASSQGQGGTPLHF
TRBJ1-1,.,16,TRBV12-5,TRBD1,TGTGCTAGTGGTTTGGATCGGGGACAGTGGGGCACTGAAGCTTTCTTT,CASGLDRGQWGTEAFF
TRBJ2-5,.,12,TRBV6-5,.,TGTGCCAGCAGCCGGAGGGGAGAGACCCAGTACTTC,CASSRRGETQYF
TRBJ1-3,.,11,TRBV6-1,TRBD1,TGTGCCAGCAGTGGGAGGCAGGGGGTGAATTTT,CASSGRQGVNF
TRBJ1-6,.,17,TRBV27,.,TGTGCCAGCAGTTTGTTAGCACAGGGCAGCGAAAATTCACCCCTCCACTTT,CASSLLAQGSENSPLHF
TRBJ1-5,few,14,TRBV18,.,TGTGCCAGCTCACCCGAAAGGAGCGGGGGAGTCCAGCATTTT,CASSPERSGGVQHF
TRBJ1-2,.,15,TRBV5-5,.,TGTGCCAGCAGCACCGGGACACGATTGAACTATGGCTACACCTTC,CASSTGTRLNYGYTF
TRBJ2-5,.,15,TRBV28,TRBD2,TGTGCCAGCAGTTCCGGGACTAGGGGCGAAGAGACCCAGTACTTC,CASSSGTRGEETQYF
TRBJ2-7,.,15,TRBV25-1,TRBD1,TGTGCCAGCAGTGAATGGGGGACAGGGGGGAGAGAGCAGTACTTC,CASSEWGTGGREQYF
TRBJ2-5,.,14,TRBV7-2,.,TGTGCCAGCAGCCGCGGACACGGCCAAGAGACCCAGTACTTC,CASSRGHGQETQYF
TRBJ2-7,.,13,TRBV30,TRBD1,TGTGCCTGCCACGGGACAGCGTCCTACGAGCAGTACTTC,CACHGTASYEQYF
TRBJ1-5,.,15,TRBV28,TRBD1,TGTGCCAGCAGTTTCCCCCCTGACAGGGGAGGGTCCCAGCATTTT,CASSFPPDRGGSQHF
TRBJ2-3,.,15,TRBV9,TRBD1,TGTGCCAGCAGCGTGTCCGGGACAGACCACGATACGCAGTATTTT,CASSVSGTDHDTQYF
TRBJ2-7,few,13,TRBV5-4,.,TGTGCCAGCAGCCTCGGTGAAGCCTACGAGCAGTACTTC,CASSLGEAYEQYF
TRBJ2-3,once,14,TRBV5-8,TRBD1,TGTGCCAGCAGCCTGGGGACAGTAAAAGATACGCAGTATTTT,CASSLGTVKDTQYF
TRBJ2-7,.,16,TRBV7-9,.,TGTGCCAGCAGCTTAGGGGGGGGCGGAAGCTCCTACGAGCAGTACTTC,CASSLGGGGSSYEQYF
TRBJ2-7,.,14,TRBV19,.,TGTGCCAGTAGTAGTTCGGGACACCCCTACGAGCAGTACTTC,CASSSSGHPYEQYF
TRBJ1-2,.,13,TRBV27,TRBD1,TGTGCCAGCACATCCTGGGACAGCTATGGCTACACCTTC,CASTSWDSYGYTF
TRBJ1-2,.,15,TRBV6-6,TRBD1,TGTGCCAGCAGTTCCTGGGACAGGGAACCCTATGGCTACACCTTC,CASSSWDREPYGYTF
TRBJ2-7,.,17,TRBV27,TRBD1,TGTGCCAGCAGTTTCATCGGGCTGGGACAGGGTTTGGGCGAGCAGTACTTC,CASSFIGLGQGLGEQYF
TRBJ1-3,.,15,TRBV7-2,.,TGTGCCAGCAGCTTTGACACCCTCGTGGGAAACACCATATATTTT,CASSFDTLVGNTIYF
TRBJ2-3,.,14,TRBV7-2,.,TGTGCCAGCAGCTCGATAGCGAGGGCAGATACGCAGTATTTT,CASSSIARADTQYF
TRBJ2-7,.,11,TRBV20-1,TRBD1,TGCAGTGCGCCGGGACAGTTGGAGCAGTACTTC,CSAPGQLEQYF
TRBJ1-3,.,15,TRBV2,.,TGTGCCAGCAGTGTACTTATCGAACCTGGAAACACCATATATTTT,CASSVLIEPGNTIYF
TRBJ1-4,once,10,TRBV29-1,.,TGCAGCGCTGGGGAGGAAAAACTGTTTTTT,CSAGEEKLFF
TRBJ1-4,.,15,TRBV9,.,TGTGCCAGCAGCGTAGCTGGGGGGAAGGCTGAAAAACTGTTTTTT,CASSVAGGKAEKLFF
TRBJ2-7,once,14,TRBV6-5,TRBD1,TGTGCCAGCAGTAGGGGGCTCGGCTCCTACGAGCAGTACTTC,CASSRGLGSYEQYF
TRBJ2-5,.,17,TRBV27,TRBD2,TGTGCCAGCAGTCCGGGACTAGCGGGGGGGGTTCAAGAGACCCAGTACTTC,CASSPGLAGGVQETQYF
TRBJ2-5,.,19,TRBV5-5,TRBD2,TGTGCCAGCAGCTTGGTCATGGCTAGCGGGGGTAATTACCAAGAGACCCAGTACTTC,CASSLVMASGGNYQETQYF